The sample holds many counts of the clone carrying this T cell receptor (beta chain). As yet, its antigen is unknown. The data derive from a study of Graves' ophthalmopathy and Graves' hyperthyroidism. Study-level findings and limits: Also, most clonotypes expanded in the thyroid above 0.001 frequency appeared in blood.

V dropped 11 bases and J dropped 0; count of bases not matched to a gene: 4. Germline CDR1 is WSHSY and CDR2 is SAAADI. The CDR3 is 13 residues long. Orbital computed tomography, thyroid ultrasound, TRAb, serum thyroxine and clinical symptoms formed the basis of diagnosis. Amplification from RNA transcripts yielded the TCR beta CDR3 regions. The workflow started with a first-round RT-PCR run with HTBI primers and then moved on to a second-round multiplex PCR. TCRdb reprocessed the multiplex PCR reads via MiXCR and lists one record per CDR3 protein. The profile shows about 640,000 distinct CDR3 sequences, 35% to 50% of them singletons.

The sequencing sample was made of peripheral blood. The chain employs TRBV10-2 and TRBJ1-1, with 9 bases matching TRBD1. This TCR was recovered from an adult man with Graves' ophthalmopathy. CDR3 sequence reads: CAGGQGMNTEAFF. The CDR3 DNA reads TGCGCCGGAGGACAGGGGATGAACACTGAAGCTTTCTTT.